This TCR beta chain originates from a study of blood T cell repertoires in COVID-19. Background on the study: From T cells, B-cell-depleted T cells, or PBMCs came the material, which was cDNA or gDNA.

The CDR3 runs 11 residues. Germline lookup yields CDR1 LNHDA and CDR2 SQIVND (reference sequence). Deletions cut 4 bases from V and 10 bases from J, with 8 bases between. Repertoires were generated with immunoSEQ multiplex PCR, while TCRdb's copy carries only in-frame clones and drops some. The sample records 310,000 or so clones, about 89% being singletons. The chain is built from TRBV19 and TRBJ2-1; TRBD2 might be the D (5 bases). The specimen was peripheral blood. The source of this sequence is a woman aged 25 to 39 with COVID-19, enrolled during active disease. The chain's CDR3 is CASSKAEEQFF. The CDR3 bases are TGTGCCAGTAGTAAAGCGGAGGAGCAGTTCTTC.